This TCR beta chain was identified in a study of cytomegalovirus exposure and HLA in healthy donors. Trimming left V 10 bases short and J 8 bases short, with 15 bases between. The germline gives CDR1 MDHEN, CDR2 SYDVKM. This CDR3 contains 12 residues. PCR amplification relied on 60 Vbeta primers (plus 13 Jbeta primers). Some clones are missing from TCRdb's copy, which holds only in-frame ones; the method was immunoSEQ multiplex PCR. The data show 95,000 to 150,000 clones, 70% to 80% seen once. Study-wide results and limits: Most TCR sequences were rare, but some public TCRs occurred in many donors. CMV serostatus was the only immune exposure information that was available. Indistinguishability led to the exclusion of some V segments, TRBV6-2 and TRBV6-3 included. Accurate predictions that matched the HLA-A and HLA-B alleles of most subjects were reportedly made from TCR beta sequences.

Concerning this clone itself: Its matching antigen is unknown.

The sequencing input was PBMCs. The source of this sequence is a man aged 35 to 55 in good health and CMV-seronegative. The rearrangement links TRBV28 to TRBJ1-5; D call uncertain. The CDR3 coding sequence is TGTGCCATCAACCCGGGAGGGAAGCCCCAGCATTTT. It specifies CAINPGGKPQHF.